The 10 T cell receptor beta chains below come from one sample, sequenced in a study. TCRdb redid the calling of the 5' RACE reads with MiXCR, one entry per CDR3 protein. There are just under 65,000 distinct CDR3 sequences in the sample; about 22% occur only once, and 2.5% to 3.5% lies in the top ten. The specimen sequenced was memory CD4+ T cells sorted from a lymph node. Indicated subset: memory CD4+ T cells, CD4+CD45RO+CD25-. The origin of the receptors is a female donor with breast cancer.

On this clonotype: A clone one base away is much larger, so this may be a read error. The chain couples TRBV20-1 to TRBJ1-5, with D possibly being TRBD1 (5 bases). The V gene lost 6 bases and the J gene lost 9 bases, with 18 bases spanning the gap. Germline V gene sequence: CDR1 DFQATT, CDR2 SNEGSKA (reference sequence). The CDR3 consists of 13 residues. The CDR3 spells CSASLGGAVPQHF. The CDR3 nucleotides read TGCAGTGCCTCCCTGGGGGGTGCGGTGCCCCAGCATTTT.

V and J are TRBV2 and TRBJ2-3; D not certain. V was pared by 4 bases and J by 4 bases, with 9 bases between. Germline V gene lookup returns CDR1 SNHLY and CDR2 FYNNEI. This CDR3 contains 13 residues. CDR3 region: CASSGTRPDTQYF. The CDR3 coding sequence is TGTGCCAGCAGTGGTACCCGCCCAGATACGCAGTATTTT.

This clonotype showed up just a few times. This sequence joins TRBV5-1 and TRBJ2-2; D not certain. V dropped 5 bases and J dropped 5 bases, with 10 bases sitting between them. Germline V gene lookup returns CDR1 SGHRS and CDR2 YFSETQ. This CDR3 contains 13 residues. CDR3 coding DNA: TGCGCCAGCAGGCCCGACCCAACCGGGGAGCTGTTTTTT. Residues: CASRPDPTGELFF.

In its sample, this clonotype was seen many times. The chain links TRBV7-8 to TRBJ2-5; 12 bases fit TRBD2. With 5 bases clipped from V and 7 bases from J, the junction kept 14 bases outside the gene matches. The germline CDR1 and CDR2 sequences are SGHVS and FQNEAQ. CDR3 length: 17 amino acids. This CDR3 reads CASSPPPLAGGPPTQYF. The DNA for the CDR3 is TGTGCCAGCAGCCCACCACCCCTAGCGGGGGGGCCACCGACCCAGTACTTC.

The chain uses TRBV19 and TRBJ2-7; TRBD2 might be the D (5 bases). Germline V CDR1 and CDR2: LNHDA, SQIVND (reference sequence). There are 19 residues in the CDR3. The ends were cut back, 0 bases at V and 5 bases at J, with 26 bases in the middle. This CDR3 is CASSIEGGWARPSVDEQYF. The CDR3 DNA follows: TGTGCCAGTAGTATAGAGGGCGGGTGGGCGCGCCCCTCTGTGGACGAGCAGTACTTC.

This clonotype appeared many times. CDR3 amino acids: CASSRSGVGIDTQYF. As DNA, the CDR3 is TGTGCCAGCAGCAGGAGCGGGGTTGGAATAGATACGCAGTATTTT. The V gene is TRBV27, the J gene TRBJ2-3; 7 bases match TRBD2. This CDR3 is 15 amino acids long. Germline V lookup: CDR1 MNHEY, CDR2 SMNVEV (reference sequence). The trim removed 6 bases at V and 5 bases at J, leaving 11 bases unmatched.

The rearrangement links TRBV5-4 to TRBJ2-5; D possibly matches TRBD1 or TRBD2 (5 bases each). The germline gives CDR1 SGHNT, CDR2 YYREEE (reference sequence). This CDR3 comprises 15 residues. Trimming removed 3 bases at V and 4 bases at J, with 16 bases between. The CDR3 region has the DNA TGTGCCAGCAGCTCGGGACGTTCACCAGCAGAGACCCAGTACTTC. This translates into CASSSGRSPAETQYF.

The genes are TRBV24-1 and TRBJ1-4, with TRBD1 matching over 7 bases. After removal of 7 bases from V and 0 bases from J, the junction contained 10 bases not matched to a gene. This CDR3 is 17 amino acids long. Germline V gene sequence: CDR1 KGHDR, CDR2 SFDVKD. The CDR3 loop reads CATSSGTDFATNEKLFF. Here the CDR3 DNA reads TGTGCCACCAGCAGCGGGACAGACTTTGCAACTAATGAAAAACTGTTTTTT.

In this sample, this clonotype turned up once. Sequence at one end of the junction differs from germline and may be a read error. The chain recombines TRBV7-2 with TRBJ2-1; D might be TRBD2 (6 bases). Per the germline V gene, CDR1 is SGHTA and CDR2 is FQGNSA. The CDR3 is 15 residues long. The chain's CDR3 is CASSYQGGSYNEQCF. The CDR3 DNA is TGTGCCAGCAGCTACCAGGGAGGCTCCTACAATGAGCAGTGCTTC.

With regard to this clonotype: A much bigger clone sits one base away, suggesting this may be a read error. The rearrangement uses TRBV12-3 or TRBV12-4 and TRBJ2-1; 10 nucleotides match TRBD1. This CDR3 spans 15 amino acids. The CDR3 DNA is TGTGCCAGCCACCGGGACAGGGGTACCTACAATGAGCAGCTCTTC. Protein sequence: CASHRDRGTYNEQLF.